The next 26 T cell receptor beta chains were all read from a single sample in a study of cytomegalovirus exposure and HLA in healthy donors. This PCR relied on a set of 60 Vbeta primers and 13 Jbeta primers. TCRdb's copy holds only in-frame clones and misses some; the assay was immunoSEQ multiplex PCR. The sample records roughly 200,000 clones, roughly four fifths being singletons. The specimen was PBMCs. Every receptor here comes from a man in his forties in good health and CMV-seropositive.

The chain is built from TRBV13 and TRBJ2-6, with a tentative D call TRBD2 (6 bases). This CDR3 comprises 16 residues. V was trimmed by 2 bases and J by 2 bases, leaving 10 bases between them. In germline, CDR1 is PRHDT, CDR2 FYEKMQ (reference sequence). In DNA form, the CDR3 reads TGTGCCAGCAGCTTACTCCCGGGGGCTGGGGCCAACGTCCTGACTTTC. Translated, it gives CASSLLPGAGANVLTF.

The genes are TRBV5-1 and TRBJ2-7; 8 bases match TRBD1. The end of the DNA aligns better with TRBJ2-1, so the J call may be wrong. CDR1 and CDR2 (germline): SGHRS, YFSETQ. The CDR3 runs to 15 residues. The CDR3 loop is CASSLESGGWNEQFF. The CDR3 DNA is TGCGCCAGCAGCTTGGAATCAGGGGGCTGGAATGAGCAGTTCTTC.

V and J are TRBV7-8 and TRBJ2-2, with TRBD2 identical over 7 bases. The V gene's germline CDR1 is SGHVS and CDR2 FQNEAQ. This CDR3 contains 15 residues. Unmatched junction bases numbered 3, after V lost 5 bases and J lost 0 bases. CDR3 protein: CASSITSANTGELFF. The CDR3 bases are TGTGCCAGCAGCATCACTAGCGCGAACACCGGGGAGCTGTTTTTT.

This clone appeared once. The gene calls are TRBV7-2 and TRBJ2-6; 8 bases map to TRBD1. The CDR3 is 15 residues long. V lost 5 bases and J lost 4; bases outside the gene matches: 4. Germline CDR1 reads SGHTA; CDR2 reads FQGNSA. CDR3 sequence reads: CASSRTGSGANVLTF. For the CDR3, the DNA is TGTGCCAGCAGCCGGACAGGGTCCGGGGCCAACGTCCTGACTTTC.

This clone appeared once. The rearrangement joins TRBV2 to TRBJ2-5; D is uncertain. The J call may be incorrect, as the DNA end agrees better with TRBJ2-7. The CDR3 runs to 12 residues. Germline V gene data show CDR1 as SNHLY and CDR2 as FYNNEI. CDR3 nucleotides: TGTGCCAGCCATGGTATGGAGTACGAGCAGTACTTC. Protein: CASHGMEYEQYF.

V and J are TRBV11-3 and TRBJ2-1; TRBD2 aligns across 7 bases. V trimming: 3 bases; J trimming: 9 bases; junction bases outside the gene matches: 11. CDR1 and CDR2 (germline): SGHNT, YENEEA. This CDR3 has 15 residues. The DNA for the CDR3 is TGTGCCAGCAGCTTTGAGGGAGGGCCCGGCGGTGAGCAGTTCTTC. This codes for CASSFEGGPGGEQFF. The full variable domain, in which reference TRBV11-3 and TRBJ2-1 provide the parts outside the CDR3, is EAGVVQSPRYKIIEKKQPVAFWCNPISGHNTLYWYLQNLGQGPELLIRYENEEAVDDSQLPKDRFSAERLKGVDSTLKIQPAELGDSAVYLCASSFEGGPGGEQFFGPGTRLTVL.

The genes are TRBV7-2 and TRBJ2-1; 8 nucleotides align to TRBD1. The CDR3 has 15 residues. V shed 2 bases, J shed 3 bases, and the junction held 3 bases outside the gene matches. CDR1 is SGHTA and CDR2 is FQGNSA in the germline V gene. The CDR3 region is CASSLRDRFYNEQFF. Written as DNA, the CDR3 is TGTGCCAGCAGCTTAAGGGACAGGTTCTACAATGAGCAGTTCTTC. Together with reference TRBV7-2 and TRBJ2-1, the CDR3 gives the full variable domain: GAGVSQSPSNKVTEKGKDVELRCDPISGHTALYWYRQSLGQGLEFLIYFQGNSAPDKSGLPSDRFSAERTGGSVSTLTIQRTQQEDSAVYLCASSLRDRFYNEQFFGPGTRLTVL.

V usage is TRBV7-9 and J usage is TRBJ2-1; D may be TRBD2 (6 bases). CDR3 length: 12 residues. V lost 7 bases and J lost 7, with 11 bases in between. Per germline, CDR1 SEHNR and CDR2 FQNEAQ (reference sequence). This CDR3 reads CASTGTPNEQFF. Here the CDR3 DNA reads TGTGCCAGCACCGGGACTCCTAATGAGCAGTTCTTC.

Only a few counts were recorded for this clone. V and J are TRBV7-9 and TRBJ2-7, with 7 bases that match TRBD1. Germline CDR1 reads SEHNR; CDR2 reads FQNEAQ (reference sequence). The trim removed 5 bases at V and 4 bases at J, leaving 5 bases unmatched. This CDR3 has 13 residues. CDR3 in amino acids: CASSPQGLYEQYF. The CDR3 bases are TGTGCCAGCAGCCCACAGGGGTTGTACGAGCAGTACTTC.

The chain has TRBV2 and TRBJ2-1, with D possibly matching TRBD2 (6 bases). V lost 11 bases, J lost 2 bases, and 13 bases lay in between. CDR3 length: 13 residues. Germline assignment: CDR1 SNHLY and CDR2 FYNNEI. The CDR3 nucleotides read TGTGCCGGTAACGGGGGTGCCTACAATGAGCAGTTCTTC. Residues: CAGNGGAYNEQFF.

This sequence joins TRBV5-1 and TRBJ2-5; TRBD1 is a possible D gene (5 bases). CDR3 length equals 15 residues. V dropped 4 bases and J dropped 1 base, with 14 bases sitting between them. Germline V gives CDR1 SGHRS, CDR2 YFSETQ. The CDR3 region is CASSPQGPVQETQYF. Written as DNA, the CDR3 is TGCGCCAGCAGCCCTCAGGGTCCCGTCCAAGAGACCCAGTACTTC.

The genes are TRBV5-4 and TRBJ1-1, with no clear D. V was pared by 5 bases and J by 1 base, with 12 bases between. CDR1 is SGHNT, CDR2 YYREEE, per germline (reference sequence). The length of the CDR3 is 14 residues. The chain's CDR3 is CASRSGEKNTEAFF. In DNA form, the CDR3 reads TGTGCCAGCAGAAGTGGGGAGAAGAACACTGAAGCTTTCTTT.

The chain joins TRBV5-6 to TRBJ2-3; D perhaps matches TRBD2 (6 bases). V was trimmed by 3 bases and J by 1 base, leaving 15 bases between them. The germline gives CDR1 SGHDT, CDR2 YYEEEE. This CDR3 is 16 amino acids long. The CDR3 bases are TGTGCCAGCAGCTCGCGGGGAGGCCTGGGCACAGATACGCAGTATTTT. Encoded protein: CASSSRGGLGTDTQYF.

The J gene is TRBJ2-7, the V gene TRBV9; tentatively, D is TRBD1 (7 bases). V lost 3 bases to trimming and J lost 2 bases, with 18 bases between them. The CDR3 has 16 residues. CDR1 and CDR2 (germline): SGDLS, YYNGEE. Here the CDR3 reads CASSAGGTVSAYEQYF. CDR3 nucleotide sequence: TGTGCCAGCAGCGCTGGGGGGACAGTTTCGGCCTACGAGCAGTACTTC.

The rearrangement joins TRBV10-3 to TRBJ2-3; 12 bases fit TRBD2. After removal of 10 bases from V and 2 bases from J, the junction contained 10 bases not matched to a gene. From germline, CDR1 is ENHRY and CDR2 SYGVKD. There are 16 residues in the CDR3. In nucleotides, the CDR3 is TGTGCCACCGTCCGACTAGCGGGGGCCGACACAGATACGCAGTATTTT. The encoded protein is CATVRLAGADTDTQYF.

The CDR3 DNA is TGTGCCAGCAACTACGGACAGGACAACTATGGCTACACCTTC. Its protein product is CASNYGQDNYGYTF. This sequence joins TRBV2 and TRBJ1-2; 7 bases are a match to TRBD1. With V trimmed by 7 bases and J by 2 bases, 7 bases remained unmatched. CDR1 is SNHLY, CDR2 FYNNEI, per germline. The CDR3 totals 14 residues. Complete variable domain (other parts from reference TRBV2 and TRBJ1-2): EPEVTQTPSHQVTQMGQEVILRCVPISNHLYFYWYRQILGQKVEFLVSFYNNEISEKSEIFDDQFSVERPDGSNFTLKIRSTKLEDSAMYFCASNYGQDNYGYTFGSGTRLTVV.

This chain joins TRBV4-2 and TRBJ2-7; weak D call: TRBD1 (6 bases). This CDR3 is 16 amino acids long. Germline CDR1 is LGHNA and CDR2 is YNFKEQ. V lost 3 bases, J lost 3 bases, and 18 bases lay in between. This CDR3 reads CASSQATRTAGYEQYF. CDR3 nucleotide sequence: TGTGCCAGCAGCCAGGCTACCAGGACAGCTGGCTACGAGCAGTACTTC.

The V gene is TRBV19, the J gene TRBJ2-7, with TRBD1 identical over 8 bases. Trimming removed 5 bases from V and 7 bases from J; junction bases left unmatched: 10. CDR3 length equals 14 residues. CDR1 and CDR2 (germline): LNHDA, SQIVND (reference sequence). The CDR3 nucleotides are TGTGCCAGTAGTGTTAGACAGGGGATGGGGGAGCAGTACTTC. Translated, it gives CASSVRQGMGEQYF. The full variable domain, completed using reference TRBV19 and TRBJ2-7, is DGGITQSPKYLFRKEGQNVTLSCEQNLNHDAMYWYRQDPGQGLRLIYYSQIVNDFQKGDIAEGYSVSREKKESFPLTVTSAQKNPTAFYLCASSVRQGMGEQYFGPGTRLTVT.

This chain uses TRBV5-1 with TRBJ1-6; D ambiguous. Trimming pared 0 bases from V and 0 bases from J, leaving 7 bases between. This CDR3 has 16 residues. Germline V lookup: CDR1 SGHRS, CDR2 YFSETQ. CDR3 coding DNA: TGCGCCAGCAGCTTGGGCGGGAGCTCCTATAATTCACCCCTCCACTTT. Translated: CASSLGGSSYNSPLHF.

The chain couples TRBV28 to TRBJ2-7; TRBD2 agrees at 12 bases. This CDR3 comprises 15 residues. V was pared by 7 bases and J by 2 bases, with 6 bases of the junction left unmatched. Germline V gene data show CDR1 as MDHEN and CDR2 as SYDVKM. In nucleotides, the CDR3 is TGTGCCAGCATGATTGGACTAGCGGGGCCCTACGAGCAGTACTTC. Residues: CASMIGLAGPYEQYF.

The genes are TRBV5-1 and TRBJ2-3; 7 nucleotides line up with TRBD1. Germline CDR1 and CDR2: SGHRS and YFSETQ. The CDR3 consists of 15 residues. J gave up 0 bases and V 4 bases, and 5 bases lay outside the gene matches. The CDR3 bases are TGCGCCAGCAGCCCCGGACAGGCTAGCACAGATACGCAGTATTTT. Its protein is CASSPGQASTDTQYF. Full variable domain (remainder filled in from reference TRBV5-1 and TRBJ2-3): KAGVTQTPRYLIKTRGQQVTLSCSPISGHRSVSWYQQTPGQGLQFLFEYFSETQRNKGNFPGRFSGRQFSNSRSEMNVSTLELGDSALYLCASSPGQASTDTQYFGPGTRLTVL.

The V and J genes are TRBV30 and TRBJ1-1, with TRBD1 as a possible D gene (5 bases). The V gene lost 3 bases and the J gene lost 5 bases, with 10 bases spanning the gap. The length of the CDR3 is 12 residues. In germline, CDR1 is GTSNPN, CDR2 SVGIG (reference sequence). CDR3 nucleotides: TGTGCCTGGAGGGGGGGTTGGACTGAAGCTTTCTTT. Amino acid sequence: CAWRGGWTEAFF.

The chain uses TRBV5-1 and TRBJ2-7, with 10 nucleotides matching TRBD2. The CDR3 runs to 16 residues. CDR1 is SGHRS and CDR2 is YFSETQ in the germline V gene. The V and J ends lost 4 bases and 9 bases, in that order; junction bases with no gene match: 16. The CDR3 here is CASSVDRLAGGEGQYF. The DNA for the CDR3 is TGCGCCAGCAGCGTGGATCGACTAGCGGGCGGCGAGGGGCAGTACTTC.

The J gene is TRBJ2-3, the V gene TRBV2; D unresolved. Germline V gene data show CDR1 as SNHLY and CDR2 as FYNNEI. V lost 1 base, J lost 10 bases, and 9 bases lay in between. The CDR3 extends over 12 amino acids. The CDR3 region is CASSEVSTSQYF. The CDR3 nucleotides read TGTGCCAGCAGTGAAGTTAGCACGTCGCAGTATTTT.

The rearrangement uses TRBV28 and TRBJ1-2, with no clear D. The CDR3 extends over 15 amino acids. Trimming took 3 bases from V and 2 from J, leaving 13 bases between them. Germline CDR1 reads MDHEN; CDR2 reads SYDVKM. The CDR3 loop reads CASSLGIVVNYGYTF. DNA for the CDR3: TGTGCCAGCAGTTTGGGCATTGTCGTAAACTATGGCTACACCTTC.

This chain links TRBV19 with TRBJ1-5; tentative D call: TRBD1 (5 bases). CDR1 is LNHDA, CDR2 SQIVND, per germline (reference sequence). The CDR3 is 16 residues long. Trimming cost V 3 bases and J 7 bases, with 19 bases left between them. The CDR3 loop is CASSIFTVSGRQPQHF. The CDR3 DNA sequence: TGTGCCAGTAGTATCTTTACCGTGTCAGGGCGACAGCCCCAGCATTTT.